The next 10 T cell receptor beta chains were all read from a single sample in a study of blood T cells in healthy people across ages. A sample-barcoded 5' primer and a J-beta primer mix were used in a second PCR of about 7 to 12 cycles. MiXCR was run by TCRdb on the 5' RACE reads, yielding one entry per CDR3 protein. The sample contains fewer than 800,000 distinct CDR3 sequences, roughly 21% of which appear only once. The sample was blood. All receptors derive from a man between 65 and 85 years old in good health.

The chain recombines TRBV6-1 with TRBJ2-4, with D maybe TRBD1 (5 bases). Trimming shortened V by 3 bases and J by 0 bases, and 12 bases separated the two germline ends. Germline loops: CDR1 MNHNS, CDR2 SASEGT. The CDR3 extends over 16 amino acids. CDR3 loop: CASSEQAGIAKNIQYF. The CDR3 nucleotides are TGTGCCAGCAGTGAGCAGGCAGGGATAGCCAAAAACATTCAGTACTTC.

This clonotype was seen only a few times. This chain uses TRBV5-6 with TRBJ2-6; D gene unclear. Germline CDR1 and CDR2: SGHDT and YYEEEE. The CDR3 length is 18 residues. The V end was cut by 0 bases, the J end by 2 bases, with 15 bases between. This chain's CDR3 is CASSLEHSFRTGANVLTF. CDR3 coding DNA: TGTGCCAGCAGCTTGGAACACAGTTTTAGGACTGGGGCCAACGTCCTGACTTTC.

This clonotype was counted between two and nine times. The gene calls are TRBV10-3 and TRBJ2-4; perhaps TRBD1 as D (5 bases). Per germline, CDR1 ENHRY and CDR2 SYGVKD. Trimming cost V 0 bases and J 6 bases, with 9 bases left between them. The CDR3 is made up of 14 amino acids. Here the CDR3 DNA reads TGTGCCATCAGTGAGTCGTTAGGGGTAAACATTCAGTACTTC. It codes for CAISESLGVNIQYF.

This clonotype was observed a few times. V usage is TRBV6-2 or TRBV6-3 and J usage is TRBJ2-1; 9 bases agree with TRBD2. Germline CDR1 and CDR2: MNHEY and SVGEGT. The CDR3 has 16 residues. Germline trimming cut 4 bases from V and 9 bases from J; bases unmatched to any gene: 13. The CDR3 spells CASSSPGSGRKSEQFF. The CDR3 bases are TGTGCCAGCAGTTCTCCGGGTAGCGGGAGAAAAAGTGAGCAGTTCTTC.

This clonotype came up a few times. The chain has TRBV3-1 and TRBJ2-7; D not resolved. V lost 0 bases and J 8 bases, leaving 17 bases between the germline ends. CDR1 LGHDT and CDR2 YNNKEL come from the germline V gene (reference sequence). The CDR3 is made up of 15 amino acids. CDR3 DNA: TGTGCCAGCAGCCAAGATAGGGCACCGCTACGGCAGCAGTACTTC. Its protein is CASSQDRAPLRQQYF.

The chain joins TRBV20-1 to TRBJ2-5; 11 nucleotides agree with TRBD2. The J call may be in error: the DNA end matches TRBJ2-7 better. This CDR3 has 14 residues. Germline V CDR1 and CDR2: DFQATT, SNEGSKA (reference sequence). CDR3: CSAVLAGGTYEQYF. The CDR3 DNA follows: TGCAGTGCGGTTCTAGCGGGAGGAACCTACGAGCAGTACTTC.

The V gene is TRBV27, the J gene TRBJ2-3, with D perhaps given as TRBD1 or TRBD2 (5 bases each). The germline CDR1 and CDR2 sequences are MNHEY and SMNVEV (reference sequence). CDR3 length: 12 amino acids. The V end lost 5 bases, the J end lost 9 bases, and 12 bases lay between the germline ends. In nucleotides, the CDR3 is TGTGCCAGCAGTACTGGGACGAGAACGCAGTATTTT. It yields the protein CASSTGTRTQYF.

This clonotype was found a few times. The chain combines TRBV25-1 with TRBJ2-5; D not resolved. CDR3 length: 12 residues. The germline CDR1 and CDR2 sequences are MGHDK and SYGVNS. V gave up 1 base and J gave up 10 bases, with 10 bases separating them. The CDR3 loop reads CASSEWNELQYF. The CDR3 DNA follows: TGTGCCAGCAGTGAATGGAACGAACTCCAGTACTTC.

About this clonotype itself: No conserved phenylalanine or tryptophan is present at the end of the CDR3, so a read error is the likely explanation. The rearrangement joins TRBV4-1 to TRBJ1-2; 9 bases map to TRBD1. CDR1 and CDR2 from the germline V gene are MGHRA and YSYEKL. The CDR3 runs 14 residues. J gave up 1 base and V 4 bases, and 1 base lay outside the gene matches. The CDR3 coding sequence is TGCGCCAGCAGCCCGGGACAGGGTAACTATGGCTACACCCTC. It yields the protein CASSPGQGNYGYTL.

The CDR3 sequence is CATSDSKRGTDTQYF. In DNA, the CDR3 is TGTGCCACCAGTGATTCAAAAAGAGGGACAGATACGCAGTATTTT. The J gene is TRBJ2-3, the V gene TRBV24-1; D might be TRBD2 (5 bases). This CDR3 has 15 residues. Germline V gene sequence: CDR1 KGHDR, CDR2 SFDVKD. The V and J ends lost 2 bases and 3 bases respectively, with 11 bases between them.